The clone carrying this TCR beta chain has just a few counts. This sample was included in a study of technical replicates of blood from several donors. The repertoire was sequenced with immunoSEQ multiplex PCR; TCRdb's copy has only in-frame clones and lacks some. The repertoire consists of tens of thousands of clones, with 80% to 95% occurring once and the leading ten covering 0.42%. The V gene's germline CDR1 is SEHNR and CDR2 FQNEAQ (reference sequence). The CDR3 length is 15 residues. Losses at the gene ends were 5 bases for V and 0 bases for J; bases not matched to a gene: 5. Sequenced sample: T cells isolated from PBMCs. The chain recombines TRBV7-9 with TRBJ2-7; 9 bases align to TRBD2. The source of this sequence is a human donor in good health. CDR3 coding DNA: TGTGCCAGCAGCCCCAGCGGGAGGAGCTCCTACGAGCAGTACTTC. It specifies CASSPSGRSSYEQYF.